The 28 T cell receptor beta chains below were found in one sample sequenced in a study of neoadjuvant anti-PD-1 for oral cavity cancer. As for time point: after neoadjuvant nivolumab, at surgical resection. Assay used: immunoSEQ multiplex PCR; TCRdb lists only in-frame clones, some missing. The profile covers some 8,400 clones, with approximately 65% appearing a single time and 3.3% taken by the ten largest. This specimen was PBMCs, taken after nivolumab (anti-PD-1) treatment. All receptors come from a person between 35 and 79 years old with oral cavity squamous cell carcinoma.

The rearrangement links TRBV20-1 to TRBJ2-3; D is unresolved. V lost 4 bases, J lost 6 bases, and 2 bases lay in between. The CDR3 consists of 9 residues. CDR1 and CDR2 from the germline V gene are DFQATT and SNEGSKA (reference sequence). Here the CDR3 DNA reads TGCAGTGCTATCGATACGCAGTATTTT. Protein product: CSAIDTQYF.

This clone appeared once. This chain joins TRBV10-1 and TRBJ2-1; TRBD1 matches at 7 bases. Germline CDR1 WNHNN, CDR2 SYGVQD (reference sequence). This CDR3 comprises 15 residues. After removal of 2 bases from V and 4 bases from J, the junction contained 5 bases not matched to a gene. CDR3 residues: CASSETRTGYNEQFF. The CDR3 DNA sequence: TGCGCCAGCAGTGAGACAAGGACAGGATACAATGAGCAGTTCTTC.

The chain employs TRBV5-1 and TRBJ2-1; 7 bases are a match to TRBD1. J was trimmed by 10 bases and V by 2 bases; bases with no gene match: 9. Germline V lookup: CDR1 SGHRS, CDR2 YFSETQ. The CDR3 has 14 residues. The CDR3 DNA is TGCGCCAGCAGCTTTTCGTTGGGACAGAGGGAGCAGTTCTTC. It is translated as CASSFSLGQREQFF.

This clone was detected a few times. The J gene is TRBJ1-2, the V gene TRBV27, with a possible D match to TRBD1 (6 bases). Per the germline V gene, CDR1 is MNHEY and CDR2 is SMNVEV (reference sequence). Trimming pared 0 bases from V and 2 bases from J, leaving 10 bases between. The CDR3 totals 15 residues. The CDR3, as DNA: TGTGCCAGCAGTTTATCGAGGGGGGCCAACTATGGCTACACCTTC. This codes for CASSLSRGANYGYTF.

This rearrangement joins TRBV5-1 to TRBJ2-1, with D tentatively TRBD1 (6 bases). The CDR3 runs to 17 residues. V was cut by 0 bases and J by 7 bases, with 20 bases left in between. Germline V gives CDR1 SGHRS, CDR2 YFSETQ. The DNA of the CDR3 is TGCGCCAGCAGCTTGGGGACAGTTTTCGGATTCAGAAATGAGCAGTTCTTC. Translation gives CASSLGTVFGFRNEQFF.

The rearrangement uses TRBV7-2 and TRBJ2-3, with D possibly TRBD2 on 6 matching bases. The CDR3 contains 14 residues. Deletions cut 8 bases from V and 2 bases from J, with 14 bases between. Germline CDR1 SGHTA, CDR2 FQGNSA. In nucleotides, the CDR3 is TGTGCCAGCCCCCCCGGGGGAAACACAGATACGCAGTATTTT. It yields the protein CASPPGGNTDTQYF.

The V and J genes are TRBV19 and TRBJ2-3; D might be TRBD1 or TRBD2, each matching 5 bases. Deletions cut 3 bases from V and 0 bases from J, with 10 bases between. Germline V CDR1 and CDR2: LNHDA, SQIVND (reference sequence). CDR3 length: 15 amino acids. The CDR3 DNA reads TGTGCCAGTAGTATGTTGAGGGGTAGCACAGATACGCAGTATTTT. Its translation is CASSMLRGSTDTQYF.

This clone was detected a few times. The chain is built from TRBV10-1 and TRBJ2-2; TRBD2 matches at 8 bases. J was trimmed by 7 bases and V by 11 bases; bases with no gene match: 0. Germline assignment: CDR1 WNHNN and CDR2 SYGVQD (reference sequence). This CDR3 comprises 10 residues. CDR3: CARGGGELFF. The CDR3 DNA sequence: TGCGCCCGGGGGGGCGGGGAGCTGTTTTTT.

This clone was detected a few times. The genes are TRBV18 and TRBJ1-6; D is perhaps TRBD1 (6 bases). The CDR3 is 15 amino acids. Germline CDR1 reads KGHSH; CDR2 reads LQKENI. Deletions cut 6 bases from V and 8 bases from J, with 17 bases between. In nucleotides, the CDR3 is TGTGCCAGCTCCAAACAGGGCCAAGTGGATTCACCCCTCCACTTT. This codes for CASSKQGQVDSPLHF.

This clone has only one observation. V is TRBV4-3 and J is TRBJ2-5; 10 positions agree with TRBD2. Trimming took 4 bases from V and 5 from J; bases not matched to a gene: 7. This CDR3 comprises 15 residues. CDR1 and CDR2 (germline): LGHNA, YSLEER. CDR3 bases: TGCGCCAGCAGCCGAGGGACTAGCGAGGTGGAGACCCAGTACTTC. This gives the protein CASSRGTSEVETQYF.

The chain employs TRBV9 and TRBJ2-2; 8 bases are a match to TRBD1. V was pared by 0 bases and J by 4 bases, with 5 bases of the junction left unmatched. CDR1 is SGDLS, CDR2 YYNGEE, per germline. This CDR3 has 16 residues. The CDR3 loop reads CASSVGTGTGTGELFF. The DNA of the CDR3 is TGTGCCAGCAGCGTAGGGACAGGGACCGGCACCGGGGAGCTGTTTTTT. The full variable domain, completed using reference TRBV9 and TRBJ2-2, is DSGVTQTPKHLITATGQRVTLRCSPRSGDLSVYWYQQSLDQGLQFLIQYYNGEERAKGNILERFSAQQFPDLHSELNLSSLELGDSALYFCASSVGTGTGTGELFFGEGSRLTVL.

This CDR3 reads CASSRAGAFYNEQFF. The CDR3 DNA is TGTGCCAGCAGCCGAGCGGGGGCCTTTTACAATGAGCAGTTCTTC. The rearrangement links TRBV28 to TRBJ2-1, with 8 bases fitting TRBD2. Germline CDR1 reads MDHEN; CDR2 reads SYDVKM. This CDR3 spans 15 amino acids. The V segment lost 6 bases and the J segment 4 bases; nucleotides outside the gene matches: 8.

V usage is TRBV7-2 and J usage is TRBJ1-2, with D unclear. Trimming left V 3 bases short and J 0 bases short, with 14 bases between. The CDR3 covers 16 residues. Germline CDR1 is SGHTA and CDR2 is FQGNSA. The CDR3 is CASSLGAVVANYGYTF. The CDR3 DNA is TGTGCCAGCAGCTTGGGCGCGGTCGTAGCTAACTATGGCTACACCTTC.

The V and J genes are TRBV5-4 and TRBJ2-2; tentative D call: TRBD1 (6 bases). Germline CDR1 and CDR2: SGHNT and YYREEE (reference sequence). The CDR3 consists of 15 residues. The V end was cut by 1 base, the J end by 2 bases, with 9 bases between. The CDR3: CASSLTGTNTGELFF. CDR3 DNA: TGTGCCAGCAGCTTGACCGGGACAAACACCGGGGAGCTGTTTTTT.

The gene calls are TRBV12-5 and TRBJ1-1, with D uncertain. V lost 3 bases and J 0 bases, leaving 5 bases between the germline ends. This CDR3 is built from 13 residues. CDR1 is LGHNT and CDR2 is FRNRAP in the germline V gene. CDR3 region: CASGFNLNTEAFF. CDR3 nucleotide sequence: TGTGCTAGTGGTTTTAATCTGAACACTGAAGCTTTCTTT.

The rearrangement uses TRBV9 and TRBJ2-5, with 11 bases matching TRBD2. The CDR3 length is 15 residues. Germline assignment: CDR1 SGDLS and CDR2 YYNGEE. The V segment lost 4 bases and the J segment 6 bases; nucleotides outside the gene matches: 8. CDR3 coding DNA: TGTGCCAGCAGCAATACCCTAGCGGGGGGAAAGACCCAGTACTTC. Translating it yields CASSNTLAGGKTQYF.

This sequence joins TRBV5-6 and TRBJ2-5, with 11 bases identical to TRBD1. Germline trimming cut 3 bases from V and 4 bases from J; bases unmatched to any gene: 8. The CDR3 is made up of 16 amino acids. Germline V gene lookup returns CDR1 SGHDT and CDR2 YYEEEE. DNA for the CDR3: TGTGCCAGCAGCTCCGGGCGGACAGGGGGCAGAGAGACCCAGTACTTC. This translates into CASSSGRTGGRETQYF.

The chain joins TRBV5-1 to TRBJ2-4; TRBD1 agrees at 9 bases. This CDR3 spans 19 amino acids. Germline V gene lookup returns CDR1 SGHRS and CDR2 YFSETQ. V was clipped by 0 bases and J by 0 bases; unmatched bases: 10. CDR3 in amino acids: CASSLEQGAASLAKNIQYF. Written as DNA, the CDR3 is TGCGCCAGCAGCTTGGAACAGGGGGCCGCATCCTTAGCCAAAAACATTCAGTACTTC. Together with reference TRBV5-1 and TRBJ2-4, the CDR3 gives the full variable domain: KAGVTQTPRYLIKTRGQQVTLSCSPISGHRSVSWYQQTPGQGLQFLFEYFSETQRNKGNFPGRFSGRQFSNSRSEMNVSTLELGDSALYLCASSLEQGAASLAKNIQYFGAGTRLSVL.

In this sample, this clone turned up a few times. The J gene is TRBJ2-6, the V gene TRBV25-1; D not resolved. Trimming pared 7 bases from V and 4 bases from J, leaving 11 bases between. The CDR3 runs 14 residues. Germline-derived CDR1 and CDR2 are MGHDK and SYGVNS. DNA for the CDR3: TGTGCCAGCACCTCGAACACCGGGGCCAACGTCCTGACTTTC. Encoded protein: CASTSNTGANVLTF.

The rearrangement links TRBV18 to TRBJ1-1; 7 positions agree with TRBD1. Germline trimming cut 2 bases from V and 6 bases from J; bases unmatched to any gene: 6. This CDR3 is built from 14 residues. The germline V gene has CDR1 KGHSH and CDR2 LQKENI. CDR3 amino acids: CASSPTGESPEAFF. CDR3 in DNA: TGTGCCAGCTCACCAACAGGGGAGTCTCCTGAAGCTTTCTTT.

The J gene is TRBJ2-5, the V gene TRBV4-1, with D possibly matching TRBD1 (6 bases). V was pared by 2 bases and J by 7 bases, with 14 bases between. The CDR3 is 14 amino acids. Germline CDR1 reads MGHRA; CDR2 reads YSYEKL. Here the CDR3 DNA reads TGCGCCAGCAGCCAAAGGCAGGGGTTGGGGACCCAGTACTTC. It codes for CASSQRQGLGTQYF.

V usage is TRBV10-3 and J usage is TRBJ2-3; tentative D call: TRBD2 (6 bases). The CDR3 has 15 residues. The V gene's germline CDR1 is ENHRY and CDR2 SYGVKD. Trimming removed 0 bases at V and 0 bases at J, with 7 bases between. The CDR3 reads CAISESGTSTDTQYF. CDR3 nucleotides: TGTGCCATCAGTGAGTCTGGGACTAGCACAGATACGCAGTATTTT.

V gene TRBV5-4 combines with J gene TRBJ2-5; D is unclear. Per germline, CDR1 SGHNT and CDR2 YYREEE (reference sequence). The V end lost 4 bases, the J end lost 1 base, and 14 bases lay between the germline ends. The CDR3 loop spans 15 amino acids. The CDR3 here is CASSRISYGQETQYF. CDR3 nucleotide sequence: TGTGCCAGCAGCCGGATAAGTTACGGCCAAGAGACCCAGTACTTC.

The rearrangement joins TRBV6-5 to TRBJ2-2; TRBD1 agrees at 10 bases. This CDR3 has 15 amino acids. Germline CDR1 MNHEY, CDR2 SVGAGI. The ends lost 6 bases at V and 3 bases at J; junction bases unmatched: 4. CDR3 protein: CASSRGQGDTGELFF. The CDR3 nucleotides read TGTGCCAGCAGCCGTGGACAGGGGGACACCGGGGAGCTGTTTTTT.

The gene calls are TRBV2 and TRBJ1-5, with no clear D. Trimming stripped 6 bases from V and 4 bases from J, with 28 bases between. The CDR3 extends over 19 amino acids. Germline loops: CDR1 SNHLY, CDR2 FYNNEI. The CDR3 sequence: CASSPIGVFGRGPNQPQHF. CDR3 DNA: TGTGCCAGCAGCCCCATTGGCGTATTCGGAAGAGGACCAAATCAGCCCCAGCATTTT.

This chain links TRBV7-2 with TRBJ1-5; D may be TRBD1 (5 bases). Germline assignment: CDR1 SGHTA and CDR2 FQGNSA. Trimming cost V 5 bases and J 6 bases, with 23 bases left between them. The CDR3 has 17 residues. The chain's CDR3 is CASSPNRDLGRTQPQHF. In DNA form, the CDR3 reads TGTGCCAGCAGCCCCAACCGTGATTTGGGACGGACTCAGCCCCAGCATTTT. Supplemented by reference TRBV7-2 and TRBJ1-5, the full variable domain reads GAGVSQSPSNKVTEKGKDVELRCDPISGHTALYWYRQSLGQGLEFLIYFQGNSAPDKSGLPSDRFSAERTGGSVSTLTIQRTQQEDSAVYLCASSPNRDLGRTQPQHFGDGTRLSIL.

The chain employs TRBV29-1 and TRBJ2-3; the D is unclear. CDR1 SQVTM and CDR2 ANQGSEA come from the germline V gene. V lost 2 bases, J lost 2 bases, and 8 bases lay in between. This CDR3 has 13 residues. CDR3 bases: TGCAGCGTTGAAAGACACGTCACAGATACGCAGTATTTT. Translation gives CSVERHVTDTQYF.

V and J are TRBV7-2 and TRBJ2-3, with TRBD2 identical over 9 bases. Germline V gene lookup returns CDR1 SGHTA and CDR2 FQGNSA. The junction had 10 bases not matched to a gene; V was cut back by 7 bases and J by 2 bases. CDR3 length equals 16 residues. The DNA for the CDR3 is TGTGCCAGCACCCCGACGCGGGGGGGCCTCACAGATACGCAGTATTTT. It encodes CASTPTRGGLTDTQYF.